This TCR beta chain was documented in a study of identical twins listed by TCRdb under 2016. About the study as a whole: To test whether fetal clonotypes persist, the study used deep sequencing on TCR alpha and beta repertoires from monozygotic twins, unrelated adults of various ages, and cord blood. To rule out contamination, replicate twin experiments were performed at different times with different library preparation protocols.

Here V drops 3 bases and J drops 12 bases, and the junction holds 5 bases not matched to any gene. CDR1 and CDR2 are drawn from the germline V gene (reference sequence): DFQATT, SNEGSKA. The CDR3, from cysteine to phenylalanine, totals 14 residues. Only CDR3 DNA is held: 42 bases, read in frame from base 1. Points the paper makes about the study in general: In monozygotic twins, out-of-frame TCR alpha sharing was systematically underestimated by recombination models, although the models agreed with sharing between unrelated individuals. Abundant cord blood beta clonotypes had fewer insertions, young adult naive repertoires showed a similar but weaker trend, and memory repertoires showed no such trend. Compared with coincidental sharing between unrelated individuals, out-of-frame TCR alpha sequences shared between twins showed an excess of sequences with low generation probability. The excess sharing between twins in beta out-of-frame sequences was weaker because fewer shared sequences reduced the signal-to-noise ratio. Conclusions relied on cross-sectional statistical analysis, since the same donors could not be followed over many years. Invariant T cells such as MAIT and iNKT could partly confound zero-insertion analyses, though diverse VJ usage argued against this for most clonotypes.

All donors were healthy Caucasians. Using Miltenyi CD45RO+ enrichment and human naive T-cell isolation kits, memory (CD45RO+) and naive T cells were isolated from PBMC. Library prep was done by 5' RACE. The instrument given in TCRdb is Illumina HiSeq 2000. Template switching added a universal primer binding site, and the final cDNA carried a unique molecular identifier that allowed TCR cDNA molecules to be counted accurately. Specific primers in the conserved constant-segment region were used to synthesize first-strand cDNA for TCR alpha and beta chains. Each cDNA library was double barcoded, with a SMART-Mk sample barcode plus Illumina barcodes, to control for contamination. TruSeq adapter sequences and Illumina sample barcodes were added in two successive PCR steps. The Illumina HiSeq platform was used with custom primers to sequence TCR alpha and beta cDNA libraries. The paper's data handling went like this. Unique molecular identifiers were extracted from raw reads with MiGEC, and CDR3 positions were determined with MiXCR. Recombination models were inferred per individual with the repgenHMM and IGoR tools using an EM algorithm. The tcR package in R was used for shared clonotype analysis, with sharing normalized by the product of cloneset sizes. Out-of-frame nonproductive sequences were analyzed to study raw recombination free of thymic and clonal selection effects. The public sequencing data were trimmed at Q25 with fastp and processed into clonotypes with MiXCR by TCRdb, which kept only in-frame beta chains. When rows share a CDR3 protein, they turn into one entry using the most common DNA and genes. Here the V and J calls rest on TCRdb's processing, not on the authors' analysis. Across this sample there are 150,000 or so distinct CDR3 sequences, with around 3.4% seen only once. The ten biggest clones cover around 8.1% of the sample.

This clonotype has a count of ten or more. Its antigen remains unidentified. No much larger clone exists at a distance of one base, and base qualities are not known. The sample consisted of memory T cells sorted from blood. The sample's cell subset or site label, decoded: CD45RO+ enriched T cells. Here the chain combines TRBV20-1 and TRBJ2-1, with TRBD2 identical over 16 junction bases. This TCR came from a man aged 18 to 29 in good health. The CDR3 region has the sequence CSARTGLAGGPQFF. The sequenced DNA is TGCAGTGCTAGGACGGGACTAGCGGGAGGGCCGCAGTTCTTC.